This T cell receptor (beta chain) was recovered during a study of molecular identifiers for immune sequencing clone quantification (dated by TCRdb to about 2018). The study in broad terms: In a replicate experiment, RNA from about 19,000 or 110,000 naive CD8 T cells was split into five aliquots, four of which were sequenced. The study was a methods study using CD8 T cells to benchmark molecular-identifier clustering-based TCR repertoire sequencing (MIDCIRS) and TCR RNA copy counting. Broad study findings and their caveats: Modeling indicated approximately 3.2 TCR RNA copies recovered per cell, compared with around 9.8 by digital PCR, which implies a capture efficiency of approximately 30%. Identical TCR molecules sharing a barcode could cause highly expanded clone sizes to be underestimated. Clones above 20 RNA copies held over 99% of molecules in CMV-specific effector cells but under 1% in naive cells. Spiked-in Jurkat TCR RNA equivalent to a single cell was reported to be detectable even among more than 900,000 naive CD8 T cells. The naive libraries included spiked-in Jurkat TCR RNA (about 11 copies' worth), and this RNA is not part of the donor repertoire. When barcode sub-clustering was left out, chimeric consensus sequences inflated TCR diversity, with chimeras reaching as high as 47%.

Library generation was performed with PCR. Sequencing took place on a NextSeq 500. Bulk TCR libraries were generated as previously described, with the TCR primers listed in Table S5 used. Total RNA was purified with the Qiagen AllPrep DNA/RNA kit. Before any analysis, reads coming from multiple sequencing runs of the same library were combined into one pool. The study's own analysis went as follows. Reads were retained only if the reads had an exact TCR constant sequence, and the retained reads were trimmed to 150 nt and grouped according to their 12-nt molecular barcodes. Reads inside each barcode group were sub-clustered using a 15% Levenshtein threshold, and a quality-weighted consensus sequence was constructed for each RNA molecule. Non-functional sequences were filtered out, along with any lower-count sequence sitting one edit away from another sequence. Based on a fit of two negative binomial distributions, barcode sub-clusters having less than 20% of the maximum read count were discarded. TCRdb itself trimmed the public reads at Q25 with fastp, ran MiXCR and retained productive beta chains. Each entry merges the rows of one CDR3 protein and shows their most common DNA and genes. Clone size and V and J calls follow TCRdb, not the original study. Across this sample there are some 320,000 distinct CDR3 sequences, with roughly 23% seen only once. The top ten constitute roughly 0.7% of the sample.

Libraries of naive CD8 T cells were generated from around 20,000 to 990,000 sorted cells, with 10%, 30% or 50% of the purified RNA used. Naive CD8 T cells were FACS-sorted as CD8+CD4-CCR7+CD45RA+ on a BD FACSAria II into RLT Plus buffer. To test detection sensitivity, Jurkat RNA equivalent to more than 8 TCR copies was spiked into samples of roughly 18,000-1,000,000 naive CD8 T cells. Enrichment of CD8 T cells was performed with RosetteSep CD8+ T Cell Enrichment Cocktail and Ficoll-Paque, after which ACK red cell lysis was carried out. Notes on this clonotype: There is no known antigen for this receptor. The input lacks base qualities; no much larger clone sits a single base away.

From the germline V gene, CDR1 is ENHRY and CDR2 is SYGVKD. V is pared back by 4 bases and J by 3 bases, with 4 bases lying between the germline termini. CDR3 length: 11 amino acids, cysteine to phenylalanine. The read is trimmed to its CDR3 DNA, 33 bases read in frame from base 1. Sequenced: naive CD8+ T cells from blood, with Jurkat cell RNA spiked in. This specimen's cell subset or site label, per the study, means: FACS-sorted CD8+CD4-CCR7+CD45RA+ naive T cells. The chain couples TRBV10-3 to TRBJ2-7; the D segment cannot be called with confidence. The source of this sequence is a human donor in good health. Some libraries in this study had Jurkat cell RNA spiked in. DNA sequence: TGTGCCATCAGTGGGAGCTACGAGCAGTACTTC. Its product reads: CAISGSYEQYF.